What follows is one T cell receptor beta chain and its context. A much larger clone lies a single base off, so this may be a read error. The V and J ends lost 10 bases and 4 bases respectively, with 17 bases between them. The germline V gene encodes CDR1 SNHLY and CDR2 FYNNEI. The CDR3 is 14 amino acids. The sample originates from a study of blood T cell repertoires in COVID-19. Background on the study: Nucleic acid was either cDNA or gDNA, and it came from T cells, B-cell-depleted T cells, or PBMCs.

Source study methods: Using reference gene primer amplification, nucleated cell counts were estimated. The assay was immunoSEQ multiplex PCR, and TCRdb's table has in-frame clones only and misses some. That table is the source of V, J and clone size, and D and trimming were worked out from the DNA. The sample lists roughly 60,000 clones, roughly 80% occurring once. The chain joins TRBV2 to TRBJ1-5; no firm D call. The clonotype originates from a man between 50 and 59 years old with COVID-19, enrolled during active disease. The source material was peripheral blood. The CDR3 nucleotides read TGTGCCAACAAACCGGCTGTCGGGAATCAGCCCCAGCATTTT. Amino acid sequence: CANKPAVGNQPQHF. Full variable domain (outside the CDR3, taken from reference TRBV2 and TRBJ1-5): EPEVTQTPSHQVTQMGQEVILRCVPISNHLYFYWYRQILGQKVEFLVSFYNNEISEKSEIFDDQFSVERPDGSNFTLKIRSTKLEDSAMYFCANKPAVGNQPQHFGDGTRLSIL.